This T cell receptor beta chain is from a study of shared clonotypes between healthy human individuals. Germline-derived CDR1 and CDR2 are SNHLY and FYNNEI. V dropped 5 bases and J dropped 1; count of bases not matched to a gene: 9. The CDR3 covers 16 residues. Method: immunoSEQ multiplex PCR; TCRdb's copy keeps in-frame clones and lacks some. The top ten clones hold about 0.34% of a sample with 2 million to 2.5 million clones, 80% to 95% of them seen once. The chain carries TRBV2 and TRBJ2-5, with 8 bases that match TRBD2. Sequences were obtained from naive CD4+ T cells from PBMCs. Subset defined: CD45RA+ positively selected. The sequence was collected from a man aged 18 to 30 in good health. Some clones in this sample may be carry-over from other donors' samples. The CDR3 region has the DNA TGTGCCAGCAGTCGACTCCGGACTAGCCGCCAAGAGACCCAGTACTTC. This gives the protein CASSRLRTSRQETQYF.